A selection of T cell receptor beta chains follows, all from one sample in a study of cytomegalovirus exposure and HLA in healthy donors. TCRdb's table, derived via immunoSEQ multiplex PCR, lists solely in-frame clones and lacks some. The table shows 130,000 to 150,000 clones, with about 80% occurring only once. The sequenced material came from PBMCs. The source is a male donor in good health and CMV-seronegative. Both conserved end residues are part of each CDR3.

J,V,CDR3
TRBJ1-2,TRBV6-6,CASSQGTSQYGYTF
TRBJ2-1,TRBV5-6,CASSLGDRELF
TRBJ2-7,TRBV7-9,CSSSLAAGGSYEQYF
TRBJ1-4,TRBV19,CASSIVGGGKLFF
TRBJ1-5,TRBV4-1,CASSHEPGQGLNQPQHF
TRBJ1-6,TRBV5-1,CASSPEGQVVNSPLHF
TRBJ2-5,TRBV6-5,CASSSRDRGRETQYF
TRBJ2-5,TRBV7-9,CSSSSPDRALGETQYF
TRBJ2-1,TRBV7-3,CASSLTRGAGVSYNEQFF
TRBJ1-5,TRBV30,CAWTGTGSNQPQHF
TRBJ2-2,TRBV6-1,CASRPGTVSAGELFF
TRBJ1-1,TRBV6-5,CASSYSRQNTEAFF
TRBJ1-4,TRBV9,CASSVGGQALEKLFF
TRBJ2-2,TRBV7-3,CASSLTGQITGELFF
TRBJ1-1,TRBV15,CATSRDDRGLTEAFF
TRBJ2-7,TRBV10-3,CATAVLRTGEGGEQYF
TRBJ2-2,TRBV19,CASSPMGAITGELFF
TRBJ1-6,TRBV5-5,CASSLQGHVGNSPLHF
TRBJ1-2,TRBV27,CASSFQFSDGYTF
TRBJ1-2,TRBV9,CASSVGGEMNYGYTF
TRBJ2-5,TRBV5-8,CASSPPRTEYQETQYF
TRBJ2-1,TRBV29-1,CSVVAGVYNEQFF
TRBJ1-1,TRBV6-5,CASSVFRQAEAFF
TRBJ1-2,TRBV19,CASSIDGGGQSYGYTF
TRBJ2-3,TRBV7-3,CASSLMGTSGRTDTQYF
TRBJ2-3,TRBV6-5,CASSGNGGITDTQYF
TRBJ2-7,TRBV2,CASSEMGQMSSYEQYF
TRBJ1-5,TRBV7-9,CASSTGQGGQPQHF
TRBJ1-2,TRBV2,CASSTTGTNYGYTF
TRBJ1-1,TRBV6-5,CASSYSGGVEAFF
TRBJ2-3,TRBV9,CASSVEHLSTDTQYF
TRBJ2-1,TRBV9,CASSVDGSPRNEQFF
TRBJ1-3,TRBV11-2,CASSRSGTGNTIYF
TRBJ1-4,TRBV7-9,CSSSQRSLRGEKLFF
TRBJ2-7,TRBV10-3,CAISDHSYEQYF
TRBJ1-4,TRBV5-6,CASKLTGGASEKLFF
TRBJ1-5,TRBV6-6,CASSGQKNQLQHF
TRBJ1-6,TRBV28,CASSPPGSNLHF
TRBJ2-5,TRBV10-3,CAISESGTSGPETQYF
TRBJ2-5,TRBV5-1,CASSLAGTGGQETQYF
TRBJ2-5,TRBV14,CASGQQETQYF
TRBJ2-6,TRBV25-1,CASSYGANVLTF
TRBJ1-1,TRBV21-1,CASRKGKGGVDTEAFF
TRBJ2-7,TRBV5-4,CASSLSGRADEQYF
TRBJ2-5,TRBV9,CASSVAGRFQETQYF
TRBJ2-7,TRBV5-6,CASSLLAPGQGQVEQYF
TRBJ2-5,TRBV5-1,CASSWGLAGGQSQETQYF
TRBJ2-7,TRBV30,CAWRSGRDTEQYF
TRBJ2-7,TRBV19,CASSIRQRSYEQYF
TRBJ2-7,TRBV7-8,CASSSYRTDNSYEQYF
TRBJ2-2,TRBV29-1,CSGTRGLGGELFF
TRBJ1-5,TRBV19,CASRYAGQGSNQPQHF
TRBJ2-1,TRBV7-2,CASSPEVGTPYNEQFF
TRBJ2-5,TRBV7-2,CASSSKETQYF
TRBJ2-7,TRBV5-1,CASSSPGGQYGQYF
TRBJ1-2,TRBV7-9,CSSSLEYSNYGYTF